Listed here are 20 T cell receptor beta chains from one sample, sequenced in a study of cytomegalovirus exposure and HLA in healthy donors. The study ran its PCR with 60 Vbeta and 13 Jbeta primers. Produced via immunoSEQ multiplex PCR; TCRdb's table is partial and in-frame only. The sample has 150,000 to 200,000 clones; 70% to 80% are singletons. Source material: PBMCs. The receptors were sampled from a woman between 50 and 59 years old in good health and CMV-seronegative.

The gene calls are TRBV7-9 and TRBJ2-2, with TRBD2 matching over 13 bases. CDR1 and CDR2 (germline): SEHNR, FQNEAQ (reference sequence). This CDR3 is built from 17 residues. V was pared by 4 bases and J by 5 bases, with 7 bases of the junction left unmatched. Written as DNA, the CDR3 is TGTGCCAGCAGCTCAAGACCGACTAGCGGGAGGACCGGGGAGCTGTTTTTT. Amino acid sequence: CASSSRPTSGRTGELFF.

This clone was detected once. The rearrangement links TRBV18 to TRBJ2-3; 10 bases map to TRBD1. The trim removed 3 bases at V and 5 bases at J, leaving 5 bases unmatched. Per the germline V gene, CDR1 is KGHSH and CDR2 is LQKENI. The CDR3 is 15 amino acids. CDR3 sequence: CASSPGQGPIDTQYF. In DNA, the CDR3 is TGTGCCAGCTCACCGGGACAGGGGCCCATAGATACGCAGTATTTT.

The chain uses TRBV5-1 and TRBJ1-4; 7 bases line up with TRBD1. The germline gives CDR1 SGHRS, CDR2 YFSETQ. There are 15 residues in the CDR3. V dropped 4 bases and J dropped 3; count of bases not matched to a gene: 6. CDR3 coding DNA: TGCGCCAGCAGCATACGACAGGGTGCTAATGAAAAACTGTTTTTT. Translated, it gives CASSIRQGANEKLFF.

In this sample, this clone turned up a few times. The CDR3 region is CASSFRTAKNTEAFF. CDR3 sequence (DNA): TGCGCCAGCAGCTTCCGGACAGCCAAGAACACTGAAGCTTTCTTT. This chain joins TRBV5-1 and TRBJ1-1; D possibly corresponds to TRBD1 (6 bases). Looked up from germline, CDR1 is SGHRS and CDR2 is YFSETQ. The CDR3 has 15 residues. V was clipped by 2 bases and J by 1 base, with 12 bases between them.

The count of this clone is one. V gene TRBV30 combines with J gene TRBJ2-3; TRBD1 matches at 7 bases. Germline V lookup: CDR1 GTSNPN, CDR2 SVGIG (reference sequence). This CDR3 is built from 18 residues. The trim removed 3 bases at V and 7 bases at J, leaving 22 bases unmatched. CDR3 DNA: TGTGCCTGGAGCGCACCCGGGGTGGGACAGACTTTCGGGTATACGCAGTATTTT. Its protein is CAWSAPGVGQTFGYTQYF.

This chain joins TRBV19 and TRBJ1-4, with 8 bases matching TRBD1. This CDR3 contains 15 residues. Germline values: CDR1 LNHDA, CDR2 SQIVND (reference sequence). The ends lost 3 bases at V and 3 bases at J; junction bases unmatched: 3. This CDR3 reads CASSIIQGANEKLFF. The CDR3 nucleotides read TGTGCCAGTAGTATCATACAGGGGGCTAATGAAAAACTGTTTTTT. The whole variable domain, filled in from reference TRBV19 and TRBJ1-4, reads DGGITQSPKYLFRKEGQNVTLSCEQNLNHDAMYWYRQDPGQGLRLIYYSQIVNDFQKGDIAEGYSVSREKKESFPLTVTSAQKNPTAFYLCASSIIQGANEKLFFGSGTQLSVL.

This clone appeared a single time. The rearrangement uses TRBV2 and TRBJ2-5, with D maybe TRBD2 (7 bases). The CDR3 spans 14 residues. The V end was cut by 7 bases, the J end by 5 bases, with 17 bases between. Germline V lookup: CDR1 SNHLY, CDR2 FYNNEI. The CDR3 DNA is TGTGCCAGCACTCCTCAGGGGACTACGGAGACCCAGTACTTC. Protein: CASTPQGTTETQYF.

This clone was observed a single time. The chain employs TRBV7-2 and TRBJ1-4; possibly TRBD1 for D (6 bases). With 2 bases removed from V and 8 bases from J, the gap between germline ends came to 12 bases. The CDR3 is 14 amino acids. From germline, CDR1 is SGHTA and CDR2 FQGNSA. The DNA of the CDR3 is TGTGCCAGCAGCTTACTGGCAGGGGCGGAAAAACTGTTTTTT. As protein: CASSLLAGAEKLFF.

The chain combines TRBV7-2 with TRBJ2-2; 8 bases are shared with TRBD1. The CDR3 extends over 16 amino acids. The V segment lost 1 base and the J segment 4 bases; nucleotides outside the gene matches: 5. Germline V gene data show CDR1 as SGHTA and CDR2 as FQGNSA. The CDR3 coding sequence is TGTGCCAGCAGCTTAGTGGGACAGGCGACCACCGGGGAGCTGTTTTTT. Encoded protein: CASSLVGQATTGELFF.

This clone has only a few counts. The chain joins TRBV9 to TRBJ1-2, with 8 bases lining up with TRBD1. V dropped 0 bases and J dropped 3; count of bases not matched to a gene: 4. CDR1 SGDLS and CDR2 YYNGEE come from the germline V gene. This CDR3 comprises 15 residues. CDR3 coding DNA: TGTGCCAGCAGCGTAGTTCCAGGGGGCGACTATGGCTACACCTTC. It specifies CASSVVPGGDYGYTF.

This chain joins TRBV5-4 and TRBJ1-2, with TRBD1 identical over 9 bases. CDR1 is SGHNT, CDR2 YYREEE, per germline (reference sequence). The trim removed 3 bases at V and 4 bases at J, leaving 10 bases unmatched. CDR3 length: 16 residues. CDR3 in amino acids: CASSWPGTGTSYGYTF. The CDR3 DNA sequence: TGTGCCAGCAGCTGGCCCGGGACAGGGACATCCTATGGCTACACCTTC.

The chain recombines TRBV6-5 with TRBJ1-1; tentative D call: TRBD1 (6 bases). The length of the CDR3 is 13 residues. Looked up from germline, CDR1 is MNHEY and CDR2 is SVGAGI. Trimming removed 10 bases from V and 2 bases from J, with 14 bases in between. The CDR3 DNA is TGTGCCAACCAGAGAGGGGGTAACACTGAAGCTTTCTTT. Translating gives CANQRGGNTEAFF.

This clone was counted a single time. J is TRBJ1-5 and V is TRBV28, with 8 bases aligning to TRBD1. V was clipped by 8 bases and J by 4 bases; unmatched bases: 13. Per the germline V gene, CDR1 is MDHEN and CDR2 is SYDVKM. CDR3 length: 16 residues. CDR3 sequence reads: CASGLRDRSGNQPQHF. The CDR3 bases are TGTGCCAGCGGCCTGAGGGACAGGTCGGGGAATCAGCCCCAGCATTTT.

The rearrangement links TRBV19 to TRBJ1-1, with D possibly TRBD1 on 5 matching bases. The CDR3 loop spans 16 amino acids. CDR1 LNHDA and CDR2 SQIVND come from the germline V gene (reference sequence). Trimming removed 4 bases from V and 0 bases from J, with 15 bases in between. CDR3 amino acids: CASSTGVRGVNTEAFF. The DNA for the CDR3 is TGTGCCAGTAGTACTGGTGTCCGGGGGGTGAACACTGAAGCTTTCTTT.

The rearrangement uses TRBV5-6 and TRBJ1-2, with a possible D match to TRBD1 (6 bases). Germline V gives CDR1 SGHDT, CDR2 YYEEEE. Trimming took 4 bases from V and 0 from J, leaving 10 bases between them. The CDR3 has 14 amino acids. CDR3 loop: CASSLGASNYGYTF. The CDR3 DNA follows: TGTGCCAGCAGCCTGGGGGCTTCTAACTATGGCTACACCTTC.

The rearrangement uses TRBV29-1 and TRBJ2-1, with 10 nucleotides matching TRBD2. CDR3 length equals 18 residues. Germline values: CDR1 SQVTM, CDR2 ANQGSEA. J gave up 1 base and V 6 bases, and 15 bases lay outside the gene matches. CDR3 in amino acids: CSVAPGLALVGSYNEQFF. The DNA of the CDR3 is TGCAGCGTCGCACCGGGACTAGCGCTTGTGGGTTCCTACAATGAGCAGTTCTTC.

This clone is a singleton in its sample. The rearrangement joins TRBV15 to TRBJ1-3; D is undetermined. The CDR3 spans 15 residues. Trimming pared 1 base from V and 0 bases from J, leaving 7 bases between. Germline V lookup: CDR1 LNHNV, CDR2 YYDKDF (reference sequence). CDR3 nucleotide sequence: TGTGCCACCAGCAGAGGCAGGCTCTCTGGAAACACCATATATTTT. The encoded protein is CATSRGRLSGNTIYF.

The table lists this clone with a count of one. The V gene is TRBV6-5, the J gene TRBJ2-1; D gene uncertain. CDR1 is MNHEY, CDR2 SVGAGI, per germline. V lost 1 base and J lost 5, with 6 bases in between. The CDR3 length is 13 residues. In nucleotides, the CDR3 is TGTGCCAGCAGTTACTATCAGAACAATGAGCAGTTCTTC. Protein product: CASSYYQNNEQFF.

V and J are TRBV28 and TRBJ2-3; 9 nucleotides agree with TRBD1. The V segment lost 11 bases and the J segment 4 bases; nucleotides outside the gene matches: 10. Germline values: CDR1 MDHEN, CDR2 SYDVKM. CDR3 length: 14 residues. The CDR3, as DNA: TGTGCCGGAGGACAGGGGATGAGGGCAGATACGCAGTATTTT. Translation gives CAGGQGMRADTQYF.

The V gene is TRBV6-1, the J gene TRBJ2-7; 7 bases are a match to TRBD2. The germline V gene encodes CDR1 MNHNS and CDR2 SASEGT. The CDR3 has 13 amino acids. The V and J ends lost 1 base and 9 bases, in that order; junction bases with no gene match: 6. In nucleotides, the CDR3 is TGTGCCAGCAGTGAAGTGGAGCGGGGACGGCAGTACTTC. Encoded protein: CASSEVERGRQYF.